The rows below give T cell receptor beta chains drawn from one sample of a study of blood T cell repertoires in COVID-19. Only in-frame clones appear in the TCRdb table, and some are missing; sequencing was by immunoSEQ multiplex PCR. The sample has fewer than 300,000 clones, around 90% seen once. The specimen sequenced was PBMCs or T cells enriched from blood (not recorded which). All receptors derive from a woman in her twenties or thirties who had recovered from COVID-19. Each CDR3 is given without its conserved first and last residue. Part of the rows lack a size; the others show once, few, many or a class for expanded clones.

j_call cdr3_length clone_size v_call cdr3_aa
TRBJ2-7 14 NA TRBV18 ASSSSGLADSYEQY
TRBJ2-1 14 NA TRBV7-2 ASSFTGTIAYNEQF
TRBJ2-1 14 NA TRBV5-6 ASSLVSGTSGNEQF
TRBJ2-7 12 NA TRBV19 ASTLGQGGGEQY
TRBJ2-2 18 once TRBV18 ASSPRRERGHLTNTGELF
TRBJ1-2 15 NA TRBV5-1 ASSFGVGPRGNGGYT
TRBJ1-2 12 NA TRBV28 ASSGQLANYGYT
TRBJ1-4 14 NA TRBV5-1 ASSLASGTGGEKLF
TRBJ1-1 11 NA TRBV6-5 ASSPWRDTEAF
TRBJ1-6 11 NA TRBV12-3/TRBV12-4 ASTIGGNSPLH
TRBJ1-5 13 NA TRBV19 ASSVAGWVDQPQH
TRBJ1-1 12 once TRBV28 ASSLVQKNTEAF
TRBJ1-2 12 NA TRBV10-1 ASSPRDRNYGYT
TRBJ1-2 13 NA TRBV29-1 SVEDSAGIGYGYT
TRBJ1-2 13 NA TRBV5-1 ASSPFAGQVYGYT
TRBJ2-1 12 NA TRBV7-2 ASSLAVDYNEQF
TRBJ2-7 14 NA TRBV27 ASSLNGGDDSYEQY
TRBJ1-6 13 many TRBV5-1 ASSFGDSGNSPLH
TRBJ1-1 12 NA TRBV19 ASTPTVTNTEAF
TRBJ2-5 12 NA TRBV7-3 ASSSTGGPETQY
TRBJ2-1 13 NA TRBV27 ASSLSGGRMGEQF
TRBJ2-7 16 NA TRBV19 ASSIATSGSYSSYEQY
TRBJ2-2 13 NA TRBV4-1 ASSQELRNTGELF
TRBJ1-1 12 NA TRBV19 ASSFPDTNTEAF
TRBJ2-1 12 NA TRBV19 ASSMRGAPSEQF
TRBJ1-1 14 NA TRBV29-1 SANRQGGRVNTEAF
TRBJ2-1 11 NA TRBV7-3 ASGTSGIGEQF
TRBJ2-1 12 NA TRBV15 ATSRVTRNNEQF
TRBJ2-7 9 NA TRBV30 AWSLSYEQY
TRBJ1-1 11 NA TRBV10-3 AIKGSSGTEAF
TRBJ1-4 13 NA TRBV2 ASSGTGVSGEKLF
TRBJ1-2 11 NA TRBV5-1 ASSQDSHYGYT
TRBJ2-1 14 NA TRBV7-9 ASSPEDGRRYNEQF
TRBJ2-1 15 NA TRBV15 ATSPSGGLSSYNEQF
TRBJ1-3 12 NA TRBV7-9 ASSPSGGRNTIY
TRBJ1-6 15 NA TRBV4-3 ASSQEMVGAGAKTLH
TRBJ2-1 13 NA TRBV28 ASSPGDSSYNEQF
TRBJ1-1 12 few TRBV27 ASSPLGGTALAF
TRBJ2-5 14 NA TRBV5-1 ASSLISSGAQETQY
TRBJ1-2 13 NA TRBV15 ATSLIEVTEYGYT
TRBJ1-2 13 NA TRBV27 ASRPPGQGSGGYT
TRBJ2-1 13 NA TRBV9 ASSVARIKGDEQF
TRBJ1-2 10 NA TRBV28 ATTTGVSGYT
TRBJ2-1 12 NA TRBV3-1/TRBV3-2 ASSQGPTSFGVF
TRBJ2-4 12 NA TRBV5-1 ASRPSGRENIQY
TRBJ2-3 13 NA TRBV28 ASNHRIASTDTQY
TRBJ1-5 12 NA TRBV5-8 ASNRQFSNQPQH
TRBJ2-1 15 NA TRBV11-2 ASSPYTWTSGIVEQF
TRBJ1-2 11 NA TRBV18 ASSPGQHYGYT
TRBJ2-5 14 NA TRBV29-1 SVALTTSGGGETQY
TRBJ2-5 11 NA TRBV19 ASSLTGFETQY
TRBJ2-2 12 NA TRBV7-3 ASSLGGPTGELF
TRBJ2-7 14 NA TRBV7-2 ASSLVVGRTTVEQY